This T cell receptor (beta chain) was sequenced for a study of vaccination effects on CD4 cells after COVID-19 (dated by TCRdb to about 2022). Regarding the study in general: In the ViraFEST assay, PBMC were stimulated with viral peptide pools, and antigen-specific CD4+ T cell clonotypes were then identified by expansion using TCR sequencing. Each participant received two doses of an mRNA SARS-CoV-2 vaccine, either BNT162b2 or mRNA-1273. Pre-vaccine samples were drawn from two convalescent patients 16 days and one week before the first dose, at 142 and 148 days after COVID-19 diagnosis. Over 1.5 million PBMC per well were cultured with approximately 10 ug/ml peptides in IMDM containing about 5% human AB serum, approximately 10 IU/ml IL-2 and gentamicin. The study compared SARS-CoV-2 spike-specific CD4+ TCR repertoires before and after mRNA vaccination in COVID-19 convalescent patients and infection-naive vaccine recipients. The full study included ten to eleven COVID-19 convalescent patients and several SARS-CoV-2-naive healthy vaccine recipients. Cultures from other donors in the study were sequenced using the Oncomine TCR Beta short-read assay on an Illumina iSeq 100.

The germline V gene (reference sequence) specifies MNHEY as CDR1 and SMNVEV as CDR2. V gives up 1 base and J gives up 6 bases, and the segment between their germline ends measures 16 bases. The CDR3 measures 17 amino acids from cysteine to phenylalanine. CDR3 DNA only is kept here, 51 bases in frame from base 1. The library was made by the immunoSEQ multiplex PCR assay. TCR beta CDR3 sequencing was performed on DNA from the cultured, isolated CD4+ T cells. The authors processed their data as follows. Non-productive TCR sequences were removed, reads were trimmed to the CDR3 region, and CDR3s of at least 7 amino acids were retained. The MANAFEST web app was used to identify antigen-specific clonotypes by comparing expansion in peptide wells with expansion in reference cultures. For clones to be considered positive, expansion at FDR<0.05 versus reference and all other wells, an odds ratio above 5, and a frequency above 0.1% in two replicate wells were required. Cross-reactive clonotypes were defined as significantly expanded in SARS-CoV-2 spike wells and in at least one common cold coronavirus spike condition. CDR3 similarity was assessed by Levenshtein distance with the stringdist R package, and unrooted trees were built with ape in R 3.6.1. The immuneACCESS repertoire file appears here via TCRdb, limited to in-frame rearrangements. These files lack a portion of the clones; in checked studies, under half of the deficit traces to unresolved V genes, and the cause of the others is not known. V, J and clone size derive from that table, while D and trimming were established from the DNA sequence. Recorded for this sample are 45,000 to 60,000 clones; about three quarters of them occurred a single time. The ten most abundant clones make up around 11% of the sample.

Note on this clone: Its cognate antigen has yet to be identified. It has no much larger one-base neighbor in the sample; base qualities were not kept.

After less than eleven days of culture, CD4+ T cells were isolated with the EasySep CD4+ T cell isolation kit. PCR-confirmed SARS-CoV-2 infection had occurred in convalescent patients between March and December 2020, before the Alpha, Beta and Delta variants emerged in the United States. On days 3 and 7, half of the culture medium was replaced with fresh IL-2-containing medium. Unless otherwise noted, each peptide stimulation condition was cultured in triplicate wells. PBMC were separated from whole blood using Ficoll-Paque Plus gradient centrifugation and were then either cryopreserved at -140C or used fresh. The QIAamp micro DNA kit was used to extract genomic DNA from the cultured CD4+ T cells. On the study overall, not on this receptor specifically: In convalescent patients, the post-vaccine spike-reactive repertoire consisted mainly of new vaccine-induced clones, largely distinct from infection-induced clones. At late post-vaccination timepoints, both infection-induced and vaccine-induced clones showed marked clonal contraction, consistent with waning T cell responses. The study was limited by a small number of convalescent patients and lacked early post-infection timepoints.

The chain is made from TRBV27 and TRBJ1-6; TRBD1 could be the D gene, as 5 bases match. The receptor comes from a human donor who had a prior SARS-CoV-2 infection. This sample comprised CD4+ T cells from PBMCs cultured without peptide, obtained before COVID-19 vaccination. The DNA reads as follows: TGTGCCAGCAGTTTATTTCTCCGACAGACGAGTAATTCACCCCTCCACTTT. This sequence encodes CASSLFLRQTSNSPLHF.